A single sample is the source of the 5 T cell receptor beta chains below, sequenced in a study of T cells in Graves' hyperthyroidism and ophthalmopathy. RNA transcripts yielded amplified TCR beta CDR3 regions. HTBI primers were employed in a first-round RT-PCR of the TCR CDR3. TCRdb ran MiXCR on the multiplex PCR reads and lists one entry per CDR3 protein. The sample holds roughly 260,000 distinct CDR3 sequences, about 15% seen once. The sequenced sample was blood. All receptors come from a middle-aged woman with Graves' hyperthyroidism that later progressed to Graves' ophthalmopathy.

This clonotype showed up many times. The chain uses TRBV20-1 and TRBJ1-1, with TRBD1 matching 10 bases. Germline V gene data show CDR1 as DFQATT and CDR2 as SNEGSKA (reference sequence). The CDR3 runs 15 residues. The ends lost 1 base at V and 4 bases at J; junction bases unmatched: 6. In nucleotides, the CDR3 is TGCAGTGCTAGAGGTAGACAGGGGGCGCTCACTGAAGCTTTCTTT. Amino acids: CSARGRQGALTEAFF.

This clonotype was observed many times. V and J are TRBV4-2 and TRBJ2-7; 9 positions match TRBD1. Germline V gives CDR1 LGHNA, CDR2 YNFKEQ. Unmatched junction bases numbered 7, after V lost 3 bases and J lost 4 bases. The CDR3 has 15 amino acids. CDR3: CASSQQGQGLYEQYF. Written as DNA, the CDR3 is TGTGCCAGCAGCCAGCAGGGACAGGGACTATACGAGCAGTACTTC.

The CDR3, as DNA: TGTGCCAGCAGCTTGCGGCTTGGGGACAGGGGGCTAGGTGAGACCCAGTACTTC. It codes for CASSLRLGDRGLGETQYF. The rearrangement links TRBV5-4 to TRBJ2-5, with 12 bases fitting TRBD1. Germline V gives CDR1 SGHNT, CDR2 YYREEE (reference sequence). Trimming removed 1 base from V and 5 bases from J; junction bases left unmatched: 12. The CDR3 contains 18 residues.

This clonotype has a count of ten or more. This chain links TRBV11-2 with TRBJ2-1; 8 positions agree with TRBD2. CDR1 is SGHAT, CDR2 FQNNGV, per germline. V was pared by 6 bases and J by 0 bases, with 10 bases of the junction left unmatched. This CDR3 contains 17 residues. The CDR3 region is CASRKIGGRSSYNEQFF. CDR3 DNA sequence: TGTGCCAGCAGAAAAATCGGCGGGAGGAGCTCCTACAATGAGCAGTTCTTC.

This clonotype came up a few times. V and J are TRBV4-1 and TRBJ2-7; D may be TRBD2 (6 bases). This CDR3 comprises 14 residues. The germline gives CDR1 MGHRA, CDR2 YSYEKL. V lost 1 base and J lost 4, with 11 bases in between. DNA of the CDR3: TGCGCCAGCAGCCAAGGTGGAGGGCTGTACGAGCAGTACTTC. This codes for CASSQGGGLYEQYF.